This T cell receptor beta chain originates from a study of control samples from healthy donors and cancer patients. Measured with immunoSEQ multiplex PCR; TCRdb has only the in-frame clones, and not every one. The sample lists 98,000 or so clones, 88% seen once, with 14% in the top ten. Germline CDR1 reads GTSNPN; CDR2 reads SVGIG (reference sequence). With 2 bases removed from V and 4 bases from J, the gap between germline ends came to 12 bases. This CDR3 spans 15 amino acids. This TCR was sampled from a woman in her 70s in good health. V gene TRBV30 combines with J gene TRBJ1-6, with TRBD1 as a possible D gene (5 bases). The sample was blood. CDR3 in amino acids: CAWSQRGGYNSPLHF. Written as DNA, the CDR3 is TGTGCCTGGAGTCAAAGGGGCGGGTATAATTCACCCCTCCACTTT.